Included here is one T cell receptor beta chain sequence, with context. The antigen is unknown. These data originate in a study of blood T cells in healthy people across ages. A J-beta primer mix and a sample-barcoded 5' primer were used in a second PCR of about 6 to 12 cycles. TCRdb independently ran MiXCR on the 5' RACE reads; one entry per CDR3 protein. The data contain approximately 700,000 distinct CDR3 sequences, 32% of them singletons. Regarding the study as a whole: Age advanced and TCR beta diversity per million T cells fell, roughly linearly. From one million sequenced T cells, diversity estimates were lower bounds. There was no known CMV status for donors, so expanded clonotype changes were possibly confounded.

No fewer than 5 micrograms of total RNA were isolated from every sample. The source is an elderly woman in good health. Sequenced: blood.

The CDR3 protein is CASSSYTYNEKLFF. The CDR3 coding sequence is TGCGCCAGCAGCTCGTATACCTATAATGAAAAACTGTTTTTT. This rearrangement joins TRBV5-1 to TRBJ1-4, with D uncertain. Trimming pared 3 bases from V and 4 bases from J, leaving 10 bases between. The CDR3 loop spans 14 amino acids. The germline CDR1 and CDR2 sequences are SGHRS and YFSETQ.